These 5 T cell receptor beta chains originate from one sample sequenced in a study of T cell repertoires in cytomegalovirus infection (dated by TCRdb to between 2017 and 2020). TCRdb records Illumina HiSeq 1500 as the sequencer. The public sequencing data were trimmed at Q25 with fastp and processed into clonotypes with MiXCR by TCRdb, which kept only in-frame beta chains. A single entry per CDR3 protein holds the most common genes and DNA from its merged rows. The sample table holds some 590,000 distinct CDR3 sequences, of which 35% to 50% were seen once. The ten top clones hold 48% of the sample. These TCRs' antigens remain unknown. The sample's treatment or condition, from its label and the paper: in vitro stimulation with specific CMV peptide epitopes to enrich CMV-specific T cells. This specimen consisted of cultured PBMCs, obtained from culture after CMV antigen stimulation. The origin of the receptors is a human donor in good health (CMV status not recorded). Some clones in this sample may be carry-over from other donors' samples.

This chain links TRBV12-3 or TRBV12-4 with TRBJ2-6; the match to TRBD1 covers 11 bases. After removal of 8 bases from V and 0 bases from J, the junction contained 0 bases not matched to a gene. This CDR3 region has 15 residues. The CDR3 bases are TGTGCCAGCGGGACAGGGGGCTCTGGGGCCAACGTCCTGACTTTC. Its translation is CASGTGGSGANVLTF.

This clonotype occurred a few times. The rearrangement joins TRBV12-3 or TRBV12-4 to TRBJ2-4; possibly TRBD2 for D (5 bases). The V end was cut by 2 bases, the J end by 5 bases, with 22 bases between. The CDR3 has 18 amino acids. As DNA, the CDR3 is TGTGCCAGCAGTTTATTCCCAGTGGGAGTCACAACCGAAAACATTCAGTACTTC. Translating gives CASSLFPVGVTTENIQYF.

This clonotype came up a few times. The chain combines TRBV28 with TRBJ1-5; D is unresolved. The CDR3 spans 16 residues. Germline CDR1 MDHEN, CDR2 SYDVKM. Trimming pared 3 bases from V and 4 bases from J, leaving 16 bases between. The CDR3 is CASSLGSHGDNQPQHF. As DNA, the CDR3 is TGTGCCAGCAGTTTGGGCTCTCACGGGGATAATCAGCCCCAGCATTTT. Together with reference TRBV28 and TRBJ1-5, the CDR3 gives the full variable domain: DVKVTQSSRYLVKRTGEKVFLECVQDMDHENMFWYRQDPGLGLRLIYFSYDVKMKEKGDIPEGYSVSREKKERFSLILESASTNQTSMYLCASSLGSHGDNQPQHFGDGTRLSIL.

This clonotype appeared a single time. This sequence joins TRBV4-1 and TRBJ2-4; 7 positions match TRBD1. V shed 2 bases, J shed 5 bases, and the junction held 3 bases outside the gene matches. The CDR3 has 14 residues. CDR1 is MGHRA, CDR2 YSYEKL, per germline. CDR3 DNA: TGCGCCAGCAGCCAACAAGGGGGCGAAAACATTCAGTACTTC. Protein sequence: CASSQQGGENIQYF.

There are a few counts of this clonotype. The genes are TRBV4-1 and TRBJ2-2, with D perhaps TRBD1 or TRBD2 (5 bases each). The CDR3 consists of 18 residues. Germline-derived CDR1 and CDR2 are MGHRA and YSYEKL. Trimming took 3 bases from V and 6 from J, leaving 23 bases between them. The CDR3 nucleotides read TGCGCCAGCAGCCAGGGGCCCGTTCGGACTGGTACCTCCGGGGAGCTGTTTTTT. Encoded protein: CASSQGPVRTGTSGELFF.